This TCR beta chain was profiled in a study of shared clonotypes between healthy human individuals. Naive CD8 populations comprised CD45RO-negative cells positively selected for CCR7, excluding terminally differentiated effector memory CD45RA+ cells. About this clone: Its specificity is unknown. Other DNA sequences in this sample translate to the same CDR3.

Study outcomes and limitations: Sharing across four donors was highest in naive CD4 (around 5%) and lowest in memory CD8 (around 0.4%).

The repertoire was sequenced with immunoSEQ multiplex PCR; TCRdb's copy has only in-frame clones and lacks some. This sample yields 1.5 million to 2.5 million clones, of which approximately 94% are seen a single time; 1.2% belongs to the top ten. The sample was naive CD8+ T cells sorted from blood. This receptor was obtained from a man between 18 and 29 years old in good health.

The CDR3 sequence is CASSQGQTYEQYF. DNA of the CDR3: TGTGCCAGCAGTCAAGGACAGACCTACGAGCAGTACTTC. The rearrangement uses TRBV28 and TRBJ2-7; the D gene is possibly TRBD1 (6 bases). This CDR3 is 13 amino acids long. V dropped 5 bases and J dropped 2 bases, with 10 bases sitting between them. Germline V lookup: CDR1 MDHEN, CDR2 SYDVKM.